This T cell receptor beta chain was captured in a study of long-term antiretroviral therapy in people with HIV. Researchers report immunoSEQ v3.0 was run at survey level. Measured with immunoSEQ multiplex PCR; TCRdb has only the in-frame clones, and not every one. The sample includes roughly 30,000 clones, approximately 91% seen only once; the top ten take 4.2%. The germline gives CDR1 ENHRY, CDR2 SYGVKD. V was trimmed by 4 bases and J by 5 bases, leaving 17 bases between them. The CDR3 covers 16 residues. The TCR was taken from a man younger than 35 with HIV. Sequencing used unsorted PBMCs, obtained 3.1 years after starting antiretroviral therapy. The V and J genes are TRBV10-3 and TRBJ2-2; tentative D call: TRBD2 (6 bases). The CDR3 here is CAISGQQVAGTGELFF. CDR3 DNA: TGTGCCATCAGTGGCCAACAGGTGGCGGGGACCGGGGAGCTGTTTTTT.